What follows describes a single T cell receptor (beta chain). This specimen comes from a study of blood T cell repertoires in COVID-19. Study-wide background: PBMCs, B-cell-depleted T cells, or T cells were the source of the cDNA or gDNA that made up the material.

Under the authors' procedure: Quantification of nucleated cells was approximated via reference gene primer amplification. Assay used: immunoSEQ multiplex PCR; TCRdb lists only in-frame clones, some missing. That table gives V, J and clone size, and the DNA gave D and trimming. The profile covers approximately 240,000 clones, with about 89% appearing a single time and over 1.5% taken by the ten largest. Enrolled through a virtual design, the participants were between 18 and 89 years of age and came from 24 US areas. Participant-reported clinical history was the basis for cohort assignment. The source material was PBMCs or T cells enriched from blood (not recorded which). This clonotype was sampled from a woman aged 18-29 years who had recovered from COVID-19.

The CDR3 coding sequence is TGCGCCAGCACCCCGACTAGCGGGGGGGCCGGTGAGCAGTTCTTC. Protein product: CASTPTSGGAGEQFF. This chain connects TRBV10-2 to TRBJ2-1, with 14 bases lining up with TRBD2. The CDR3 consists of 15 residues. In germline, CDR1 is WSHSY, CDR2 SAAADI. The trim removed 7 bases at V and 9 bases at J, leaving 8 bases unmatched.